The following is a T cell receptor (beta chain) sequence with its context. Its ends do not fully match the called genes, so a read error is possible. Seattle researchers signed up patients amid active infection and tracked them longitudinally. In the authors' workflow: Estimation of nucleated cell counts was performed using reference gene primer amplification. The assay was immunoSEQ multiplex PCR, and TCRdb's table has in-frame clones only and misses some. V and J calls plus clone size are reproduced from that table; the DNA served to infer D and trimming. The sample holds under 250,000 clones; more than 70% are singletons and the top ten take roughly 6%. The source of the sample is a study of blood T cell repertoires in COVID-19. Germline CDR1 SGHAT, CDR2 FQNNGV. The CDR3 is 11 residues long.

Material: peripheral blood. This clonotype was obtained from a woman aged 25 to 39 with COVID-19, enrolled during active disease. The rearrangement links TRBV11-2 to TRBJ2-5, with no clear D. The CDR3 DNA reads as TGTGCCAGCAGCCTATTAGAGGCCCAGTACTTC. Translation gives CASSLLEAQYF.